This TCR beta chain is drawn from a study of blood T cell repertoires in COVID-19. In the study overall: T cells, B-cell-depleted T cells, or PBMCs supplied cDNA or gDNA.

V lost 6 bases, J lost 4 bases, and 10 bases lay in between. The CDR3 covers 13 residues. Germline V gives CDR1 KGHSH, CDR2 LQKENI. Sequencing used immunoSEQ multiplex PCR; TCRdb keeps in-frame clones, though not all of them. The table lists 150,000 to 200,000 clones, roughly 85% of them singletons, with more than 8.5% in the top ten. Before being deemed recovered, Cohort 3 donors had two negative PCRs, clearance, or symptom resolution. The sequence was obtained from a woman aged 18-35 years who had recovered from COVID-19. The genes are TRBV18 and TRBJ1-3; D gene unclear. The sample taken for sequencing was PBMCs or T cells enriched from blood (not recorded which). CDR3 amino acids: CASSQNWGNTIYF. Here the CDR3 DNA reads TGTGCCAGCTCTCAAAACTGGGGAAACACCATATATTTT.